The present TCR beta chain was sequenced within a study of shared clonotypes between healthy human individuals (dated by TCRdb to the early 2020s). At the level of the whole study: A few men and a couple of women, aged 18 to 49 years, made up the cohort. Between about 0.9 and 10 billion PBMCs per donor were obtained by leukapheresis. Blood TCR repertoires of a handful of healthy adults were deeply sequenced to estimate repertoire size and the extent of clonotype sharing between individuals. To increase sequencing depth and limit assay-specific biases, TCR repertoire library preparation and sequencing were carried out by different laboratories using diverse techniques. For each donor, CD4 naive and CD4 memory were each given three plates, CD8 naive was given two plates, and CD8 memory was given one plate.

TCR CDR3 regions were amplified from genomic DNA by multiplex PCR using the deep immunoSEQ assay. Extracted genomic DNA from each cell subset was distributed evenly across all wells of several immunoSEQ 96-well plates, and each plate was treated as a replicate. Each replicate PCR for sorted subsets received around 210 ng genomic DNA, equal to 30,000 or so T cell genomes. Purified libraries were measured with a Qubit 3.0 fluorometer, size-checked on a Bioanalyzer 2100, and measured again with the KAPA Library Quantification kit. Every immunoSEQ 96-well plate was sequenced on a separate single-read 150-cycle Illumina NextSeq 550 flow cell. The paper's data handling went like this. Because only junctional sequences without quality scores were contained in the immunoSEQ output, filtering matching that applied to full-length reads could not be performed. To assign V/J genes and CDR3, sequences were annotated against IMGT germline references using PyIR, a Python wrapper for IgBLAST v1.9. Reads with weak V/J assignments (E-value above 1e-6), missing CDR3, stop codons, out-of-frame junctions, or ambiguous translated residues were removed. A V3J clonotype was defined by an identical inferred V gene, J gene, and CDR3 amino acid sequence. Percentage overlap between repertoires was computed as shared unique clonotypes divided by the size of the smaller repertoire. Richness of each repertoire was evaluated using RTK rarefaction, the Chao1 estimator, and Recon v2.1 estimates of unobserved clonotypes. Generation probabilities for all TCRbeta clonotypes obtained by the gDNA method from a few donors were computed using OLGA. Entries here come from immuneACCESS through TCRdb and include only in-frame sequences with V and J called. Some clones fail to appear in such tables; in the studies checked, an unresolved V gene covers under half of the shortfall, and the cause of the remainder is unknown. From that table come the V and J calls and clone size; the DNA was used to work out D and trimming. The sample records around 510,000 clones, about 96% of which are singletons. About 0.064% of the sample rests with the top ten.

The junction shows trimming of 8 bases on V and 8 bases on J, plus 8 bases between the germline ends. CDR1 and CDR2 are drawn from the germline V gene: SGDLS, YYNGEE. Measured from the cysteine to the phenylalanine, the CDR3 is 10 residues long. The sequence is cut down to CDR3 DNA, 30 bases in frame from base 1. As concerns this clone: Its antigen specificity is not known. The record has no base qualities; no much larger clone is one base away.

The donors were healthy, HIV-negative adults who had no recently reported acute infections or vaccinations. All donors were Caucasian adults living in Nashville, Tennessee, USA. CD4+ T cells were enriched by magnetic negative selection, after which naive cells were positively selected on CD45RA and the negative fraction was taken as the memory subset. Blood was obtained by leukapheresis, after which PBMCs were separated by Ficoll-Histopaque density gradient centrifugation and cryopreserved in liquid nitrogen vapor phase. Analytical flow cytometry was used to check the purity and quantity of each magnetically sorted T cell population. Genomic DNA was isolated from each sorted fraction and quantified by UV absorbance on a Nanodrop 2000c. The study at large found these results: Compared with non-shared clonotypes, the clonotypes found in all four sorted-subset donors had higher generation probabilities. Incomplete sequencing was indicated by rarefaction of sorted-subset datasets, despite the large sequencing depth. Sampling was limited to blood, and TCR repertoires in tissue likely differ from TCR repertoires in blood. Pairwise subsampling led to the expectation that sequencing depth would affect the degree of clonotype sharing among donors. The small number of donors limited the genetic and exposure-history diversity represented. Across a few donors, approximately 5% of naive CD4, around 3.5% of naive CD8, 2% to 2.5% of memory CD4, and approximately 0.4% of memory CD8 clonotypes were shared. Naive subsets generally had larger estimated clonotype richness than memory subsets did.

This sequence originates from a woman in her 30s in good health. The sequence joins TRBV9 to TRBJ1-3; the best D guess is TRBD1, with 5 bases matching. Material for sequencing was naive CD4+ T cells sorted from blood. The cell subset or site label on this specimen signifies: CD45RA+ positively selected. The CDR3 sequence is CASRGDTIYF. The nucleotides read TGTGCCAGTCGGGGGGACACCATATATTTT.